These 30 T cell receptor beta chains were sequenced from one sample in a study of OX40 agonist ivuxolimab in advanced cancers. The table came from immunoSEQ multiplex PCR; TCRdb's copy has only in-frame clones and leaves some out. Seen here are about 110,000 clones, about nine tenths observed once, and the top ten hold around 0.5%. The sample was CD4+ or CD8+ T cells sorted from blood, taken in a trial of the OX40 agonist ivuxolimab. The source is an adult with an advanced solid tumor such as melanoma, head and neck, liver or kidney cancer.

This clone was recorded a few times. The chain employs TRBV2 and TRBJ2-7, with D possibly matching TRBD1 (5 bases). The length of the CDR3 is 13 residues. In germline, CDR1 is SNHLY, CDR2 FYNNEI. V dropped 1 base and J dropped 3 bases, with 7 bases sitting between them. This chain's CDR3 is CASSEVGDYEQYF. CDR3 in DNA: TGTGCCAGCAGTGAAGTAGGGGACTACGAGCAGTACTTC.

The chain uses TRBV9 and TRBJ2-1; D ambiguous. The CDR3 contains 15 residues. The germline V and J ends were trimmed by 3 bases and 0 bases, with 10 bases remaining between them. From germline, CDR1 is SGDLS and CDR2 YYNGEE. The CDR3 DNA is TGTGCCAGCAGCGCAGACGATAGCTCCTACAATGAGCAGTTCTTC. It encodes CASSADDSSYNEQFF.

The chain couples TRBV29-1 to TRBJ1-5, with D perhaps matching TRBD1 (5 bases). Germline loops: CDR1 SQVTM, CDR2 ANQGSEA. The ends were cut back, 7 bases at V and 0 bases at J, with 13 bases in the middle. This CDR3 comprises 14 residues. Here the CDR3 DNA reads TGCAGCGCCAGGGACGGAGATAGCAATCAGCCCCAGCATTTT. Translating it yields CSARDGDSNQPQHF.

As for this clone: The identical CDR3 is also encoded by other nucleotide sequences in the sample. This sequence joins TRBV13 and TRBJ2-3; maybe TRBD1 (6 bases). This CDR3 has 13 residues. The V end was cut by 5 bases, the J end by 3 bases, with 9 bases between. CDR1 PRHDT and CDR2 FYEKMQ come from the germline V gene (reference sequence). The CDR3 coding sequence is TGTGCCAGCAGCCCTCAGGGGACAGATACGCAGTATTTT. Its translation: CASSPQGTDTQYF.

This clone has only one observation. For the CDR3, the DNA is TGTGCCAGCAGTGACGGGATTCAAGAGACCCAGTACTTC. It encodes CASSDGIQETQYF. The chain links TRBV6-6 to TRBJ2-5, with D perhaps TRBD2 (5 bases). The CDR3 has 13 amino acids. CDR1 is MNHNY, CDR2 SVGAGI, per germline (reference sequence). Trimming removed 5 bases from V and 2 bases from J, with 9 bases in between.

The chain links TRBV19 to TRBJ1-5, with 9 bases matching TRBD1. The CDR3 covers 16 residues. With 4 bases clipped from V and 9 bases from J, the junction kept 13 bases outside the gene matches. The V gene's germline CDR1 is LNHDA and CDR2 SQIVND (reference sequence). DNA of the CDR3: TGTGCCAGTAGTAAAACCGGGACAGGGACCTTGAGGCCCCAGCATTTT. Its protein product is CASSKTGTGTLRPQHF.

The chain has TRBV7-2 and TRBJ2-5, with D possibly TRBD2 on 6 matching bases. V lost 5 bases and J lost 1, with 8 bases in between. The germline V gene has CDR1 SGHTA and CDR2 FQGNSA. The CDR3 totals 13 residues. The DNA of the CDR3 is TGTGCCAGCAGCGGCGGGGTCCAAGAGACCCAGTACTTC. This gives the protein CASSGGVQETQYF.

This clone was counted only a few times. The chain carries TRBV6-5 and TRBJ1-2; 9 nucleotides match TRBD1. The length of the CDR3 is 13 residues. V shed 6 bases, J shed 5 bases, and the junction held 4 bases outside the gene matches. Germline V gene data show CDR1 as MNHEY and CDR2 as SVGAGI. The CDR3 reads CASRGGTGYGYTF. The CDR3 DNA sequence: TGTGCCAGCAGAGGAGGGACAGGGTATGGCTACACCTTC.

V usage is TRBV7-2 and J usage is TRBJ2-1; tentatively, D is TRBD1 (6 bases). CDR1 and CDR2 (germline): SGHTA, FQGNSA. The CDR3 contains 13 residues. Trimming took off 2 bases at V and 8 bases at J, with 10 bases between the two ends. The CDR3 spells CASSLFEGDEQFF. DNA for the CDR3: TGTGCCAGCAGCTTATTTGAGGGGGATGAGCAGTTCTTC.

The chain couples TRBV6-5 to TRBJ1-1, with a tentative D call TRBD1 (6 bases). V lost 6 bases to trimming and J lost 8 bases, with 13 bases between them. Germline V gene sequence: CDR1 MNHEY, CDR2 SVGAGI. The CDR3 is made up of 12 amino acids. In DNA, the CDR3 is TGTGCCAGCAGCCAGGGGACCGCCGAAGCTTTCTTT. Its protein is CASSQGTAEAFF.

There are a few counts of this clone. This chain joins TRBV6-5 and TRBJ1-1; 7 bases are a match to TRBD1. With 2 bases clipped from V and 3 bases from J, the junction kept 6 bases outside the gene matches. Germline-derived CDR1 and CDR2 are MNHEY and SVGAGI. This CDR3 comprises 15 residues. Here the CDR3 DNA reads TGTGCCAGCAGTTACAGGGGGCTTGTTGACACTGAAGCTTTCTTT. Protein sequence: CASSYRGLVDTEAFF.

The chain employs TRBV19 and TRBJ1-2; TRBD1 agrees at 10 bases. CDR3 length equals 15 residues. Germline CDR1 and CDR2: LNHDA and SQIVND (reference sequence). The ends lost 5 bases at V and 2 bases at J; junction bases unmatched: 5. The chain's CDR3 is CASSPGTGANYGYTF. In nucleotides, the CDR3 is TGTGCCAGTAGTCCCGGGACAGGGGCGAACTATGGCTACACCTTC.

The genes are TRBV30 and TRBJ2-4; D not certain. CDR1 is GTSNPN and CDR2 is SVGIG in the germline V gene (reference sequence). Trimming shortened V by 5 bases and J by 10 bases, and 18 bases separated the two germline ends. This CDR3 region has 13 residues. CDR3 in amino acids: CAWGWAVKGIQYF. In DNA form, the CDR3 reads TGTGCCTGGGGATGGGCCGTCAAGGGAATTCAGTACTTC.

This clone was picked up one time. The chain is built from TRBV7-2 and TRBJ2-7; tentatively, D is TRBD2 (6 bases). Germline loops: CDR1 SGHTA, CDR2 FQGNSA. This CDR3 is 15 amino acids long. V was pared by 5 bases and J by 7 bases, with 21 bases between. In DNA form, the CDR3 reads TGTGCCAGCAGCCCTACGGCTACGGACGGAGGGGAGCAGTACTTC. This gives the protein CASSPTATDGGEQYF.

This clone has a single count. This sequence joins TRBV4-1 and TRBJ1-3; D is possibly TRBD1 (5 bases). The CDR3 length is 16 residues. Trimming pared 1 base from V and 8 bases from J, leaving 18 bases between. Germline CDR1 and CDR2: MGHRA and YSYEKL. This CDR3 is CASSQAGTDRRDTIYF. The CDR3, as DNA: TGCGCCAGCAGCCAAGCCGGGACGGATAGGAGAGACACCATATATTTT.

For this clone: At one of its ends the junction is not consistent with the germline gene, which may arise from a read error. V usage is TRBV5-5 and J usage is TRBJ1-5; D call uncertain. This CDR3 has 14 amino acids. The germline gives CDR1 SGHKS, CDR2 YYEKEE (reference sequence). The CDR3 sequence is CASSFNNGNQSQHF. Here the CDR3 DNA reads TGTGCCAGCAGCTTTAATAACGGCAATCAGTCCCAGCATTTT.

The chain recombines TRBV6-5 with TRBJ2-3; D tentatively fits TRBD1 or TRBD2 (5 bases each). The ends were cut back, 2 bases at V and 5 bases at J, with 14 bases in the middle. CDR1 is MNHEY and CDR2 is SVGAGI in the germline V gene. CDR3 length equals 15 residues. The CDR3 region is CASSYRDPRGDTQYF. The CDR3 DNA sequence: TGTGCCAGCAGTTACCGGGACCCACGCGGAGATACGCAGTATTTT.

The V gene is TRBV5-8, the J gene TRBJ2-1; D gene unclear. Germline V lookup: CDR1 SGHTS, CDR2 YDEGEE. The V end lost 0 bases, the J end lost 0 bases, and 10 bases lay between the germline ends. CDR3 length equals 16 residues. The CDR3 spells CASSLVGRSSYNEQFF. The CDR3 DNA sequence: TGTGCCAGCAGCTTGGTGGGCAGAAGCTCCTACAATGAGCAGTTCTTC.

The rearrangement links TRBV6-1 to TRBJ1-1; D ambiguous. CDR1 is MNHNS and CDR2 is SASEGT in the germline V gene. The V and J ends lost 6 bases and 2 bases respectively, with 10 bases between them. The CDR3 sequence is 13 residues long. The CDR3 region has the DNA TGTGCCAGCAGCCAAACAGCAAACACTGAAGCTTTCTTT. Its protein is CASSQTANTEAFF.

The chain employs TRBV11-2 and TRBJ2-5; 13 bases align to TRBD2. This CDR3 is 16 amino acids long. In germline, CDR1 is SGHAT, CDR2 FQNNGV. V was clipped by 0 bases and J by 7 bases; unmatched bases: 5. The CDR3 DNA reads as TGTGCCAGCAGCTTAGATGGACTAGCGGGGGTGGGGACCCAGTACTTC. This encodes CASSLDGLAGVGTQYF.

The count of this clone is one. The V call is TRBV19, the J call TRBJ2-2; 7 bases align to TRBD2. V lost 7 bases, J lost 8 bases, and 16 bases stayed unmatched. The CDR3 is made up of 16 amino acids. Looked up from germline, CDR1 is LNHDA and CDR2 is SQIVND (reference sequence). CDR3 sequence reads: CASTPHRTSARGELFF. DNA for the CDR3: TGTGCCAGTACCCCACATCGAACTAGCGCCAGGGGGGAGCTGTTTTTT.

This rearrangement joins TRBV5-6 to TRBJ2-1; D uncertain. Trimming left V 0 bases short and J 5 bases short, with 9 bases between. The CDR3 contains 14 residues. Germline V gene sequence: CDR1 SGHDT, CDR2 YYEEEE. The CDR3 region has the DNA TGTGCCAGCAGCTTGGTAGGGCCGCACAATGAGCAGTTCTTC. Translation: CASSLVGPHNEQFF.

The rearrangement links TRBV27 to TRBJ2-4, with D maybe TRBD2 (6 bases). Germline values: CDR1 MNHEY, CDR2 SMNVEV (reference sequence). The V and J ends lost 1 base and 3 bases respectively, with 13 bases between them. The CDR3 is 16 residues long. The CDR3 DNA reads TGTGCCAGCAGTTTATTCCGGGGGAAGGACAAAAACATTCAGTACTTC. It specifies CASSLFRGKDKNIQYF.

The V gene is TRBV29-1, the J gene TRBJ1-2, with TRBD1 matching over 8 bases. CDR1 is SQVTM, CDR2 ANQGSEA, per germline. This CDR3 is 12 amino acids long. V lost 7 bases and J lost 6; bases outside the gene matches: 7. CDR3 in amino acids: CSDQGARDGYTF. In nucleotides, the CDR3 is TGCAGCGATCAGGGGGCACGAGATGGCTACACCTTC.

J is TRBJ1-6 and V is TRBV2; D not certain. V was clipped by 0 bases and J by 10 bases, with 4 bases between them. The CDR3 runs to 12 residues. Germline assignment: CDR1 SNHLY and CDR2 FYNNEI. CDR3 sequence (DNA): TGTGCCAGCAGTGAAGCATACTCACCCCTCCACTTT. The encoded protein is CASSEAYSPLHF.

This chain links TRBV7-9 with TRBJ2-2; TRBD1 matches 9 bases. This CDR3 comprises 15 residues. Germline CDR1 is SEHNR and CDR2 is FQNEAQ (reference sequence). The trim removed 11 bases at V and 1 base at J, leaving 8 bases unmatched. In nucleotides, the CDR3 is TGTGCCGGGGGGTCGGGACAGGGGAACACCGGGGAGCTGTTTTTT. Translation gives CAGGSGQGNTGELFF.

V is TRBV5-1 and J is TRBJ2-2; 8 bases fit TRBD1. Trimming removed 3 bases from V and 6 bases from J; junction bases left unmatched: 7. CDR1 and CDR2 from the germline V gene are SGHRS and YFSETQ. The CDR3 spans 15 residues. The chain's CDR3 is CASSWGQATAGELFF. In DNA, the CDR3 is TGCGCCAGCAGCTGGGGACAGGCCACCGCCGGGGAGCTGTTTTTT.

V and J are TRBV7-2 and TRBJ2-5, with a tentative D call TRBD2 (6 bases). Trimming took off 0 bases at V and 4 bases at J, with 9 bases between the two ends. Germline CDR1 is SGHTA and CDR2 is FQGNSA. The CDR3 length is 14 residues. As DNA, the CDR3 is TGTGCCAGCAGCTTAGCTGGTAGCGGAGAGACCCAGTACTTC. Amino acids: CASSLAGSGETQYF.

This clone has a single count. The chain joins TRBV5-1 to TRBJ2-6; D not certain. The CDR3 covers 15 residues. V was pared by 2 bases and J by 0 bases, with 6 bases between. Germline-derived CDR1 and CDR2 are SGHRS and YFSETQ. DNA for the CDR3: TGCGCCAGCAGCTTAACCAGCTCTGGGGCCAACGTCCTGACTTTC. Translating it yields CASSLTSSGANVLTF.

The CDR3 sequence: CASTPGRGYSPLHF. The CDR3 coding sequence is TGTGCCAGTACCCCCGGCAGGGGTTACTCACCCCTCCACTTT. This chain uses TRBV19 with TRBJ1-6; tentative D call: TRBD1 (6 bases). The CDR3 contains 14 residues. V lost 7 bases and J lost 10, with 17 bases in between. Per germline, CDR1 LNHDA and CDR2 SQIVND (reference sequence).